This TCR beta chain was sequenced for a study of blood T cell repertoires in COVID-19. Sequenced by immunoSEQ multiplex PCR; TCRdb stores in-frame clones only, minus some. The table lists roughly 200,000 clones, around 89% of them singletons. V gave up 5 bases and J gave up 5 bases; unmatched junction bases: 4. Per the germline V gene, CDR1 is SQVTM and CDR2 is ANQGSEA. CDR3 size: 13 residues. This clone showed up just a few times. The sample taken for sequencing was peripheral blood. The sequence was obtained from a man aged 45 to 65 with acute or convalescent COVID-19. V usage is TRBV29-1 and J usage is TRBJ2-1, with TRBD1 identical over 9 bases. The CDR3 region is CSVRTGENNEQFF. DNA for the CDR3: TGCAGCGTTAGGACAGGGGAAAACAATGAGCAGTTCTTC.